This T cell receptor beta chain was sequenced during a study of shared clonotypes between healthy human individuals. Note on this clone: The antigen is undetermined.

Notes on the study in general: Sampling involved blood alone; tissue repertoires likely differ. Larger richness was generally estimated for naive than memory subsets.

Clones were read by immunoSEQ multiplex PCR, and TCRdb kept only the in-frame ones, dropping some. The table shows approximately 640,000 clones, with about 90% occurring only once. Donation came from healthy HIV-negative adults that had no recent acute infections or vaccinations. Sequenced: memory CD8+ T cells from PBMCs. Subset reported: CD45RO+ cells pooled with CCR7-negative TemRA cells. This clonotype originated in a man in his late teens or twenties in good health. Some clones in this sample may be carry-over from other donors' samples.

The CDR3 sequence is CASSLRVAGVNEQFF. The CDR3 DNA reads as TGTGCCAGCAGCTTACGCGTAGCGGGAGTGAATGAGCAGTTCTTC. This chain uses TRBV7-9 with TRBJ2-1, with 9 nucleotides matching TRBD2. J lost 7 bases, V lost 2 bases, and 6 bases had no gene match. CDR1 and CDR2 from the germline V gene are SEHNR and FQNEAQ (reference sequence). The CDR3 runs 15 residues.